These 17 T cell receptor beta chains were sequenced from one sample in a study of a mutant IDH1 vaccine in newly diagnosed glioma. Repertoires were generated with immunoSEQ multiplex PCR, while TCRdb's copy carries only in-frame clones and drops some. The sample includes about 88,000 clones, almost 85% seen only once; the top ten take about 5.1%. Specified time point: baseline, week 1 (first vaccination visit). The treatment here: pre-vaccination baseline after standard-of-care therapy. This material consisted of PBMCs, taken from a glioma patient treated with radiotherapy, temozolomide or both. All receptors come from a man aged 40-50 years with glioma. Some clones in this sample may be carry-over from other donors' samples.

The chain combines TRBV7-2 with TRBJ2-7; TRBD2 matches 8 bases. Per germline, CDR1 SGHTA and CDR2 FQGNSA. J lost 4 bases, V lost 4 bases, and 6 bases had no gene match. The CDR3 runs 14 residues. CDR3 sequence: CASSSTGTSYEQYF. CDR3 nucleotides: TGTGCCAGCAGCTCAACCGGGACTAGTTACGAGCAGTACTTC.

This clone was recorded once. J is TRBJ1-2 and V is TRBV2; 10 nucleotides line up with TRBD1. CDR3 length: 15 amino acids. Per germline, CDR1 SNHLY and CDR2 FYNNEI. The V gene end was trimmed by 7 bases and the J gene end by 6 bases; junction bases not matched to a gene: 11. The CDR3 sequence: CASTWSPTGGNGYTF. CDR3 nucleotides: TGTGCCAGCACCTGGTCCCCGACAGGGGGCAATGGCTACACCTTC.

This sequence joins TRBV7-6 and TRBJ1-3; no clear D gene. Germline V lookup: CDR1 SGHVS, CDR2 FNYEAQ. The CDR3 runs to 15 residues. V was shortened by 5 bases and J by 4 bases, with 15 bases between the two germline ends. The CDR3 DNA is TGTGCCAGCAGCGAATTGCGAGCCGCCGGAAACACCATATATTTT. This codes for CASSELRAAGNTIYF.

Here the CDR3 reads CASSEYGGETQYF. The CDR3 region has the DNA TGCGCCAGCAGTGAGTACGGAGGGGAGACCCAGTACTTC. V gene TRBV10-1 combines with J gene TRBJ2-5; D might be TRBD2 (6 bases). V lost 1 base and J 5 bases, leaving 8 bases between the germline ends. The germline V gene encodes CDR1 WNHNN and CDR2 SYGVQD (reference sequence). This CDR3 comprises 13 residues.

J is TRBJ2-7 and V is TRBV10-2; weak D call: TRBD1 (5 bases). Germline V gene lookup returns CDR1 WSHSY and CDR2 SAAADI. V was pared by 8 bases and J by 2 bases, with 13 bases between. This CDR3 is 13 amino acids long. The chain's CDR3 is CASSDSTTYEQYF. The CDR3 DNA reads TGCGCCAGCTCAGACAGTACCACCTACGAGCAGTACTTC.

This clone has more than one count but fewer than ten. CDR3 protein: CASSPRDRGTEAFF. In DNA, the CDR3 is TGTGCCAGCAGTCCCCGGGACAGGGGCACTGAAGCTTTCTTT. The chain employs TRBV2 and TRBJ1-1, with 10 bases identical to TRBD1. The CDR3 spans 14 residues. After removal of 5 bases from V and 4 bases from J, the junction contained 4 bases not matched to a gene. Germline CDR1 SNHLY, CDR2 FYNNEI.

CDR3 sequence reads: CASTLGRYSGNTIYF. The CDR3, as DNA: TGTGCCAGCACCCTCGGGCGCTACTCTGGAAACACCATATATTTT. The genes are TRBV6-6 and TRBJ1-3; D is unclear. The CDR3 consists of 15 residues. CDR1 and CDR2 from the germline V gene are MNHNY and SVGAGI (reference sequence). Trimming took off 7 bases at V and 0 bases at J, with 13 bases between the two ends.

The chain employs TRBV2 and TRBJ1-4; D is perhaps TRBD1 (5 bases). CDR3 size: 14 residues. In germline, CDR1 is SNHLY, CDR2 FYNNEI. Between the trimmed V and J ends, which lost 4 bases and 8 bases, there was a span of 14 bases. The CDR3 bases are TGTGCCAGCAGTGTGGGGACGTCGGCCGAAAAACTGTTTTTT. Translated: CASSVGTSAEKLFF.

V gene TRBV5-1 combines with J gene TRBJ1-1; a weak D match, TRBD1 (6 bases). The V gene lost 6 bases and the J gene lost 0 bases, with 9 bases spanning the gap. CDR3 size: 13 residues. Germline V gene sequence: CDR1 SGHRS, CDR2 YFSETQ. CDR3 DNA: TGCGCCAGCACGGACAGCATGAACACTGAAGCTTTCTTT. Translation: CASTDSMNTEAFF.

The rearrangement links TRBV6-5 to TRBJ1-5; D possibly corresponds to TRBD1 (5 bases). This CDR3 spans 14 amino acids. The V and J ends lost 3 bases and 7 bases respectively, with 13 bases between them. Germline CDR1 MNHEY, CDR2 SVGAGI. This CDR3 is CASSYQGGGQPQHF. For the CDR3, the DNA is TGTGCCAGCAGTTATCAAGGTGGGGGGCAGCCCCAGCATTTT.

V usage is TRBV6-5 and J usage is TRBJ1-2; D may be TRBD1 (6 bases). CDR1 and CDR2 from the germline V gene are MNHEY and SVGAGI. This CDR3 has 16 residues. V was cut by 0 bases and J by 4 bases, with 15 bases left in between. CDR3 amino acids: CASSYSGTPTSYGYTF. CDR3 DNA: TGTGCCAGCAGTTACTCGGGGACACCAACCTCCTATGGCTACACCTTC.

This clone was counted a single time. V is TRBV7-9 and J is TRBJ1-6, with D perhaps matching TRBD1 (5 bases). CDR3 length: 16 amino acids. Trimming took off 4 bases at V and 6 bases at J, with 16 bases between the two ends. Germline CDR1 SEHNR, CDR2 FQNEAQ (reference sequence). The DNA of the CDR3 is TGTGCCAGCAGCTCACCCTCGACAGTCAGTAATTCACCCCTCCACTTT. This translates into CASSSPSTVSNSPLHF.

CDR3 DNA sequence: TGTGCCAGCAACCGTTTCCAGGGGGCTAACTATGGCTACACCTTC. Its translation: CASNRFQGANYGYTF. V usage is TRBV2 and J usage is TRBJ1-2, with 7 bases lining up with TRBD1. The V gene's germline CDR1 is SNHLY and CDR2 FYNNEI. The trim removed 7 bases at V and 0 bases at J, leaving 8 bases unmatched. The CDR3 sequence is 15 residues long.

V and J are TRBV18 and TRBJ1-3, with D uncertain. V was shortened by 4 bases and J by 0 bases, with 10 bases between the two germline ends. Germline assignment: CDR1 KGHSH and CDR2 LQKENI. This CDR3 has 15 residues. CDR3 DNA sequence: TGTGCCAGCTCACAAAAGGCAATCTCTGGAAACACCATATATTTT. Translating it yields CASSQKAISGNTIYF. The full variable domain, rest sourced from reference TRBV18 and TRBJ1-3, is NAGVMQNPRHLVRRRGQEARLRCSPMKGHSHVYWYRQLPEEGLKFMVYLQKENIIDESGMPKERFSAEFPKEGPSILRIQQVVRGDSAAYFCASSQKAISGNTIYFGEGSWLTVV.

This clone has just one count. This chain links TRBV2 with TRBJ2-3; 11 bases line up with TRBD2. V dropped 3 bases and J dropped 0; count of bases not matched to a gene: 11. Germline V gives CDR1 SNHLY, CDR2 FYNNEI. This CDR3 is 19 amino acids long. CDR3 loop: CASSDTGTSGTRSTDTQYF. For the CDR3, the DNA is TGTGCCAGCAGTGATACCGGGACTAGCGGAACCCGGAGCACAGATACGCAGTATTTT.

The chain recombines TRBV5-1 with TRBJ2-5, with a tentative D call TRBD1 (5 bases). CDR1 is SGHRS and CDR2 is YFSETQ in the germline V gene. The V end was cut by 4 bases, the J end by 1 base, with 14 bases between. This CDR3 is 15 amino acids long. The chain's CDR3 is CASSQQVGIQETQYF. The CDR3 DNA reads as TGCGCCAGCAGCCAACAGGTGGGAATCCAAGAGACCCAGTACTTC.

The V call is TRBV4-2, the J call TRBJ1-4, with D perhaps TRBD1 (5 bases). The CDR3 runs 18 residues. The V gene lost 2 bases and the J gene lost 3 bases, with 19 bases spanning the gap. CDR1 LGHNA and CDR2 YNFKEQ come from the germline V gene. The CDR3 loop is CASSQLYTMGEANEKLFF. CDR3 bases: TGTGCCAGCAGCCAACTGTACACCATGGGGGAGGCTAATGAAAAACTGTTTTTT.